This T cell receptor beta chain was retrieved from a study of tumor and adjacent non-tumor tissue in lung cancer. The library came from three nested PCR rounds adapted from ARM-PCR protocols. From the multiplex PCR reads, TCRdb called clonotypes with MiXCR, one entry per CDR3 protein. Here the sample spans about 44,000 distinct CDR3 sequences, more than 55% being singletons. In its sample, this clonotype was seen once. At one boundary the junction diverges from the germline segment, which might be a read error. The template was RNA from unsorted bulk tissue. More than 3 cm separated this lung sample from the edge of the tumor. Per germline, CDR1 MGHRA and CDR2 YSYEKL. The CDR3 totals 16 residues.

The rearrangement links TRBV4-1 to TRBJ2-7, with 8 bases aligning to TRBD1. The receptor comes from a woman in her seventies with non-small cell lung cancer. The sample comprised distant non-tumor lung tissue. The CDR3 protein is CARSPGQGLSSYEQYF. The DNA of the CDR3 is TGCGCCAGGAGCCCCGGACAGGGTTTAAGCTCCTACGAACAGTACTTC.